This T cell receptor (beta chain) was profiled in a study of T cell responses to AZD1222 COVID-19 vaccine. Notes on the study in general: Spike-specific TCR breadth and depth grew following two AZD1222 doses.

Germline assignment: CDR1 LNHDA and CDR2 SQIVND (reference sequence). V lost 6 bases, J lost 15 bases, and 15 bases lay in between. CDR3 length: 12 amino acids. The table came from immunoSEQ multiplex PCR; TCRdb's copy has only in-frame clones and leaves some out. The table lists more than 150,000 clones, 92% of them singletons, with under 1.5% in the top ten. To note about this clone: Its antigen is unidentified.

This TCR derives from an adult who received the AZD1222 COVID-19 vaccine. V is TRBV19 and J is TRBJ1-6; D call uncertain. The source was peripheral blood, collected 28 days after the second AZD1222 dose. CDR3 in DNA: TGTGCCAGTAGGGCAGGAGCCACCCTCCTCCACTTT. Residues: CASRAGATLLHF.